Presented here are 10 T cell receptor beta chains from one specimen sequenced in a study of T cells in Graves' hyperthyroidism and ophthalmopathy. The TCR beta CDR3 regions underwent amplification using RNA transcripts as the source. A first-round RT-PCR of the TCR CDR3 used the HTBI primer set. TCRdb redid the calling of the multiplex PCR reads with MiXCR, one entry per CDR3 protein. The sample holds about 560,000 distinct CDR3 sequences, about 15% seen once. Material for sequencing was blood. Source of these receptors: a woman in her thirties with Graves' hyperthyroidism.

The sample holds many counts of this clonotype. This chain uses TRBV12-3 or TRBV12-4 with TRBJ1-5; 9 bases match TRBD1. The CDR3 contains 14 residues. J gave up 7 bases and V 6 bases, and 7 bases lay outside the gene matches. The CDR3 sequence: CASRLGQGEQPQHF. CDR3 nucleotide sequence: TGTGCCAGCAGGCTGGGACAGGGCGAACAGCCCCAGCATTTT.

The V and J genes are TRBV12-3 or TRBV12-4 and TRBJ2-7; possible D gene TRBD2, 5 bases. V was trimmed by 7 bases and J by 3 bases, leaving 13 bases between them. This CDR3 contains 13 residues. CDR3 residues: CASIKTGVYEQYF. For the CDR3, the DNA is TGTGCCAGCATCAAAACCGGGGTCTACGAGCAGTACTTC.

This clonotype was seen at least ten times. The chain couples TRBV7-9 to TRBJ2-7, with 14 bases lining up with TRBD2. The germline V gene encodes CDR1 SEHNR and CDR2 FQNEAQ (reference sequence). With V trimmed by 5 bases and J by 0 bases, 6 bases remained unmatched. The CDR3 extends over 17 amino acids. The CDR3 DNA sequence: TGTGCCAGCAGCCCGGGACTAGCGGGGGTTAGCTCCTACGAGCAGTACTTC. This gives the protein CASSPGLAGVSSYEQYF.

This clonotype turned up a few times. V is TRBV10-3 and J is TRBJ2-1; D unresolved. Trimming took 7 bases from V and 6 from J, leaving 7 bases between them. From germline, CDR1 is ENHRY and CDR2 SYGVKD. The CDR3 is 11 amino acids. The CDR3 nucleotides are TGTGCCATCAAGACCGGCAATGAGCAGTTCTTC. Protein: CAIKTGNEQFF.

The chain's CDR3 is CASSPLGGLAGNNEQFF. CDR3 nucleotide sequence: TGTGCCAGCTCACCACTAGGAGGGCTAGCGGGGAACAATGAGCAGTTCTTC. J is TRBJ2-1 and V is TRBV18, with 9 positions matching TRBD2. Trimming at V came to 1 base and at J to 5 bases, leaving 9 bases not matched to a gene. The germline V gene has CDR1 KGHSH and CDR2 LQKENI. The CDR3 contains 17 residues.

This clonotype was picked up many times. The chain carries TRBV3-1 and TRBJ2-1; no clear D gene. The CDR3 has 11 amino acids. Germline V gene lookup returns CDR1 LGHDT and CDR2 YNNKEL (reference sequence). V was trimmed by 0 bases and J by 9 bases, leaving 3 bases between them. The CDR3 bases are TGTGCCAGCAGCCAAGATATTGAGCAGTTCTTC. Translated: CASSQDIEQFF.

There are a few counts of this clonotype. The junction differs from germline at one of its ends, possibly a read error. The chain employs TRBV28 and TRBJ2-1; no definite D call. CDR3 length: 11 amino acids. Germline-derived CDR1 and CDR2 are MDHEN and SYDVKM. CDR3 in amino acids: CASGNRNEQLF. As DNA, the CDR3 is TGTGCCAGCGGGAATAGGAATGAGCAGCTCTTC. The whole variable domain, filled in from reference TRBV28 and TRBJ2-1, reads DVKVTQSSRYLVKRTGEKVFLECVQDMDHENMFWYRQDPGLGLRLIYFSYDVKMKEKGDIPEGYSVSREKKERFSLILESASTNQTSMYLCASGNRNEQLFGPGTRLTVL.

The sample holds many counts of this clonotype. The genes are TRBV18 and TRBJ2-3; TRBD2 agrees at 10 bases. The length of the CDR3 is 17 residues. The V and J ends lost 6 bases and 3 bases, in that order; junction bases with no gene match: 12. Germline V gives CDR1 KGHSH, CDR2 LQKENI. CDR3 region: CASSLPASGSSTDTQYF. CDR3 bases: TGTGCCAGCTCGCTGCCCGCTAGCGGGAGTTCAACAGATACGCAGTATTTT.

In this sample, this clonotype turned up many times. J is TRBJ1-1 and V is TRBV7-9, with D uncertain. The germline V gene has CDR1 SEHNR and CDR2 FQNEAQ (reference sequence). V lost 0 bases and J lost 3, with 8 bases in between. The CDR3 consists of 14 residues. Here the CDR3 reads CASSLAGIDTEAFF. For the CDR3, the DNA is TGTGCCAGCAGCTTAGCAGGGATTGACACTGAAGCTTTCTTT.

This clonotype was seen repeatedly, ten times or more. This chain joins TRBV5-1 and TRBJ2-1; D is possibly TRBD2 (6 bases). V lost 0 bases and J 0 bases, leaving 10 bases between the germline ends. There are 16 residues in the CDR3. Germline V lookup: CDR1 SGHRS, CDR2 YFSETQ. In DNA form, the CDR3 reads TGCGCCAGCAGCTTGGATACTAGCAGCTCCTACAATGAGCAGTTCTTC. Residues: CASSLDTSSSYNEQFF.